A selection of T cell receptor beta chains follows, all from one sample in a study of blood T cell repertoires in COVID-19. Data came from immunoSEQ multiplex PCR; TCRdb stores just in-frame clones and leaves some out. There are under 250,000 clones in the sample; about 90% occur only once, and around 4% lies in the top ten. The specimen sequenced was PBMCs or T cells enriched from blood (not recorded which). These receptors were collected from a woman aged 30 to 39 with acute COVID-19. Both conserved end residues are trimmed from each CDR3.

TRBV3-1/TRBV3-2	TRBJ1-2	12	ASSQDRGTYGYT
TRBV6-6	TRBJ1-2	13	ASSPTGTAIYGYT
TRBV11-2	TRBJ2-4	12	ASSWAREGGIQY
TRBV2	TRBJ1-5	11	ASSNGRDQPQH
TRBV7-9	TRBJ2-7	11	ASSATLSRSQY
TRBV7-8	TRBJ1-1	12	ASSVSRTAGEAF
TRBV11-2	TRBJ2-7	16	ASSGGQGGLYLTYEQY
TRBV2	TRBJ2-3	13	ASSEGGGFTDTQY
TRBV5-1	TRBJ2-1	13	ASSLDSGGENEQF
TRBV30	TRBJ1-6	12	AWSADREASPLH
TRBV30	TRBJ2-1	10	AWSIGGDEQF
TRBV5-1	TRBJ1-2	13	ASSYGTGGPPGYT
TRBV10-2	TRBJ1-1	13	ASTGQGALNTEAF
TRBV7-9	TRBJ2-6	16	ASSTPGTGGSGANVLT
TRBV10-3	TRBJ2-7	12	AISPADGVYEQY
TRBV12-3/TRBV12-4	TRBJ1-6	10	ASSLVRQALH
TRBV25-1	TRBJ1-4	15	ASSEYIQGGHNEKLF
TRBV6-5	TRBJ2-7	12	ASNRLAETYEQY
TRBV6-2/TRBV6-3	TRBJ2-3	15	ASSYSRATLRTDTQY
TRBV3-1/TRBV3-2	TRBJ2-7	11	ASSGQADYEQY